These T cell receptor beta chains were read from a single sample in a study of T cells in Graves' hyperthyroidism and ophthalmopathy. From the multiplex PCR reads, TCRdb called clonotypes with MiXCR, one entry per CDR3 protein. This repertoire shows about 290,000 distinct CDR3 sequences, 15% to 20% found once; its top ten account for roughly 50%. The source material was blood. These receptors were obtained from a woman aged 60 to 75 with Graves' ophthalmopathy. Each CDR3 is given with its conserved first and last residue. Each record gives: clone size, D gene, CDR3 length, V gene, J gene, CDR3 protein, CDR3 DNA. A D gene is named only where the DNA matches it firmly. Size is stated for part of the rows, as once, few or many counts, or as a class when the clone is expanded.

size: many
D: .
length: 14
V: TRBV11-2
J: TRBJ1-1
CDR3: CASRHPSKNTEAFF
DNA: TGTGCCAGCAGACACCCCTCAAAGAACACTGAAGCTTTCTTT

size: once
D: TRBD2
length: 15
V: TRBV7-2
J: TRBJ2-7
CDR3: CASSFRGGTGYEQYF
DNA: TGTGCCAGCAGCTTTCGGGGAGGGACGGGGTACGAGCAGTACTTC

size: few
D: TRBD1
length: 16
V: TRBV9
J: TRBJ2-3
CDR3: CASSAAGTEFTDTQYF
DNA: TGTGCCAGCAGCGCCGCCGGGACAGAATTCACAGATACGCAGTATTTT

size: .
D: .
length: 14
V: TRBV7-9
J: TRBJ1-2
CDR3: CASSLAPGIRGYTF
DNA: TGTGCCAGCAGCTTAGCGCCGGGGATTCGTGGCTACACCTTC

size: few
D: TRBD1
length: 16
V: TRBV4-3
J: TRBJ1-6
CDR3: CASSQDPRTGNSPLHF
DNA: TGCGCCAGCAGCCAAGACCCTCGGACAGGGAATTCACCCCTCCACTTT

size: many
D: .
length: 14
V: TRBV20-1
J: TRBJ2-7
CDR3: CSAGRVGGPYEQYF
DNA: TGCAGTGCTGGCAGGGTTGGGGGGCCCTACGAGCAGTACTTC

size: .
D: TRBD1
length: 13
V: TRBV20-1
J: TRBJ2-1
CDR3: CSAFSDRVNEQFF
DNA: TGCAGTGCCTTCTCGGACAGGGTTAATGAGCAGTTCTTC

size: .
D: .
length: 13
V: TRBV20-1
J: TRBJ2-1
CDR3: CSVELGQGNEQFF
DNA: TGCAGCGTTGAACTAGGACAAGGTAATGAGCAGTTCTTC

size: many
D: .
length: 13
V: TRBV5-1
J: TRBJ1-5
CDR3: CASSDQSGQPQHF
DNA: TGCGCCAGCAGCGATCAAAGCGGTCAGCCCCAGCATTTT

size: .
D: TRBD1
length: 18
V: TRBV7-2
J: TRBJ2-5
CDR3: CASSLYGPGSGGWETQYF
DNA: TGTGCCAGCAGCTTATACGGTCCAGGCTCAGGGGGCTGGGAGACCCAGTACTTC

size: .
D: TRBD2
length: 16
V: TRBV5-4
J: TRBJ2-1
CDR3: CASSFSGSRSYNEQFF
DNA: TGTGCCAGCAGTTTTAGCGGGAGTCGGTCCTACAATGAGCAGTTCTTC

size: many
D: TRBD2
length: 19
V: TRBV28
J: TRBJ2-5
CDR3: CASSFNRRTSGRARETQYF
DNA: TGTGCCAGCAGTTTCAACCGAAGGACTAGCGGGAGGGCCCGAGAGACCCAGTACTTC

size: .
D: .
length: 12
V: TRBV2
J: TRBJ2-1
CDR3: CASSGEPGEQFF
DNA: TGTGCCAGCAGTGGCGAGCCCGGTGAGCAGTTCTTC

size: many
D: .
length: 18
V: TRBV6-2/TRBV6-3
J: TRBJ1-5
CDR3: CASSYNRMVSVGNQPQHF
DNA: TGTGCCAGCAGTTATAATCGGATGGTCAGTGTAGGCAATCAGCCCCAGCATTTT

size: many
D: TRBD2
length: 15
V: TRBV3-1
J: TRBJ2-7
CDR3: CASSRRLAGGGEQYF
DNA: TGTGCCAGCAGCCGTCGACTAGCGGGAGGTGGTGAGCAGTACTTC

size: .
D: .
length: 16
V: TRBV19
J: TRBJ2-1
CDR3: CASSIEVGGSYNEQFF
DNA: TGTGCCAGTAGTATAGAAGTCGGGGGCTCCTACAATGAGCAGTTCTTC

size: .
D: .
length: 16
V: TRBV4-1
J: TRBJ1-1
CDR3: CASSQKERGGNTEAFF
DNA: TGCGCCAGCAGCCAAAAGGAACGAGGGGGGAACACTGAAGCTTTCTTT

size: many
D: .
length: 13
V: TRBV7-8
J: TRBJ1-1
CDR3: CASSLSQNTEAFF
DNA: TGTGCCAGCAGCTTAAGTCAGAACACTGAAGCTTTCTTT

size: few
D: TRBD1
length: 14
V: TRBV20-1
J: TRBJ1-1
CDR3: CSATRTGYYTEAFF
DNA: TGCAGTGCTACCCGGACAGGGTACTACACTGAAGCTTTCTTT

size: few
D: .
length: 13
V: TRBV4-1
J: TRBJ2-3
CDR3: CASSQTHGDTQYF
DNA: TGCGCCAGCAGCCAGACACATGGGGATACGCAGTATTTT

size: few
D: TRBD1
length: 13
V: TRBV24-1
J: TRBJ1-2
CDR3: CATSGGASDGYTF
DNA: TGTGCCACGTCAGGGGGCGCTTCGGATGGCTACACCTTC

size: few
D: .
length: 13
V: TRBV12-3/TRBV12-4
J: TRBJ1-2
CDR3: CASSLSNNYGYTF
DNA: TGTGCCAGCAGTTTGTCAAATAACTATGGCTACACCTTC

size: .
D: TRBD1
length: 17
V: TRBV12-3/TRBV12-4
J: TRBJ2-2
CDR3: CASTSAGTGSGFGELFF
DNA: TGTGCCAGCACTTCAGCCGGGACAGGGTCCGGCTTCGGGGAGCTGTTTTTT

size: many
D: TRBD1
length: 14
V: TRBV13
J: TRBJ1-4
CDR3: CASSSRQGGEKLFF
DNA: TGTGCCAGCAGCTCACGACAGGGGGGTGAAAAACTGTTTTTT

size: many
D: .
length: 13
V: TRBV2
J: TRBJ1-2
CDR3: CASSKGQGYGYTF
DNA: TGTGCCAGCAGTAAAGGCCAGGGGTATGGCTACACCTTC

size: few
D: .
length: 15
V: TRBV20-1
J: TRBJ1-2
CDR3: CSARPRDGTNYGYTF
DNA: TGCAGTGCTAGGCCTCGGGACGGCACTAACTATGGCTACACCTTC

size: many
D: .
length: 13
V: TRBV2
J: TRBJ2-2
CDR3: CASSDRQYGELFF
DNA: TGTGCCAGCAGTGACAGACAGTACGGGGAGCTGTTTTTT

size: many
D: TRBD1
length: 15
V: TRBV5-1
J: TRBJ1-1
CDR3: CASSPWTGLNTEAFF
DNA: TGCGCCAGCAGCCCCTGGACAGGCTTGAACACTGAAGCTTTCTTT

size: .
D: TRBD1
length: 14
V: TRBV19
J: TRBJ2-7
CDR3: CASSPKTGAHEQYF
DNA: TGTGCCAGTAGTCCTAAGACAGGGGCCCACGAGCAGTACTTC

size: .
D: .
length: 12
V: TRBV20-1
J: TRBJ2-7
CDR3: CSARTGSYEQYF
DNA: TGCAGTGCAAGAACAGGGAGCTACGAGCAGTACTTC

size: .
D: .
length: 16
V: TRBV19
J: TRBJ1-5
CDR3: CASSNRPNYSNQPQHF
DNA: TGTGCCAGTAGTAACAGGCCAAACTATAGCAATCAGCCCCAGCATTTT

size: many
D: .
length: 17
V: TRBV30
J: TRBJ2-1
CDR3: CAWSVGIAGRAYNEQFF
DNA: TGTGCCTGGAGCGTTGGGATTGCGGGAAGGGCCTACAATGAGCAGTTCTTC

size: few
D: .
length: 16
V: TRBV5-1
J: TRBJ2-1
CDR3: CASSSATGRPYNEQFF
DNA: TGCGCCAGCAGCTCGGCGACAGGCCGCCCCTACAATGAGCAGTTCTTC

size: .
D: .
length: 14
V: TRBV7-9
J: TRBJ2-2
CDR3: CASSLDGATGELFF
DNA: TGTGCCAGCAGCTTGGATGGGGCCACCGGGGAGCTGTTTTTT

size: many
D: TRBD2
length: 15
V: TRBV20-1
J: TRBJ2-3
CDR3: CSARDFSGSGDTQYF
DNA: TGCAGTGCTAGAGATTTTAGCGGGAGCGGCGATACGCAGTATTTT

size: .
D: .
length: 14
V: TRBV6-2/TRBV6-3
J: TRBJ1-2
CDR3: CASSYSSQSYGYTF
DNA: TGTGCCAGCAGTTACTCGAGCCAGAGCTATGGCTACACCTTC

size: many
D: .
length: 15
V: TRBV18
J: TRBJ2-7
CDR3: CASSPPSGKGREQYF
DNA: TGTGCCAGCTCACCACCTTCAGGGAAGGGTCGCGAGCAGTACTTC

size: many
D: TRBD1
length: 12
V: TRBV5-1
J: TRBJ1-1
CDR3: CASSWTGGEAFF
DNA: TGCGCCAGCAGCTGGACAGGGGGCGAAGCTTTCTTT

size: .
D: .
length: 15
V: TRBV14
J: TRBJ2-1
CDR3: CASSSYGRVADEQFF
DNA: TGTGCCAGCAGCTCTTACGGCAGGGTGGCCGATGAGCAGTTCTTC

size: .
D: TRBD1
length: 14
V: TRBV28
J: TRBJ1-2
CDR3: CVSSSPSQGAGYTF
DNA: TGTGTCAGCAGTTCCCCATCACAGGGGGCCGGCTACACCTTC

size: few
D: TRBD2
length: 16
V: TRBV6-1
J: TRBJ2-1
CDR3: CASTQGLAEGVNEQFF
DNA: TGTGCCAGCACCCAGGGACTAGCGGAGGGCGTCAATGAGCAGTTCTTC

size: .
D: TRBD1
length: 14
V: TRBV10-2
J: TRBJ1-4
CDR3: CASSKGQDNEKLFF
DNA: TGCGCCAGCAGCAAGGGACAGGATAATGAAAAACTGTTTTTT

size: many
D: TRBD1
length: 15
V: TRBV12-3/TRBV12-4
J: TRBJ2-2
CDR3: CASSRDRDGAGELFF
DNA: TGTGCCAGCAGTCGGGACAGGGACGGGGCCGGGGAGCTGTTTTTT

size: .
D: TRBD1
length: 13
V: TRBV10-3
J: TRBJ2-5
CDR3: CASGTEPQETQYF
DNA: TGTGCCAGTGGGACAGAGCCTCAAGAGACCCAGTACTTC